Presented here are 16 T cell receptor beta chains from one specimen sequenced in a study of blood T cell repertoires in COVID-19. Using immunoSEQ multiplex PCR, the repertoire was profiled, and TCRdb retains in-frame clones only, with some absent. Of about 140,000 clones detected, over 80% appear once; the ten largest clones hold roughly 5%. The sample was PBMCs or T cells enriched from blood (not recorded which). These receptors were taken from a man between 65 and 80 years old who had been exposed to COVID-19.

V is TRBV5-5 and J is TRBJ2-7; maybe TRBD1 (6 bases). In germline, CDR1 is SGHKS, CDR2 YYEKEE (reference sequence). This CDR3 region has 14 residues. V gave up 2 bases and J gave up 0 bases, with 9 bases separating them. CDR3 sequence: CASSFDRPSYEQYF. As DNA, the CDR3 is TGTGCCAGCAGCTTTGACAGGCCCTCCTACGAGCAGTACTTC.

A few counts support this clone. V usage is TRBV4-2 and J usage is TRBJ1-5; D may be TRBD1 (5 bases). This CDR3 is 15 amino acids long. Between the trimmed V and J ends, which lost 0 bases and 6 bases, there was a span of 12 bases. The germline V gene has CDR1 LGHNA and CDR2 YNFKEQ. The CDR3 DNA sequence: TGTGCCAGCAGCCAAGATCTGGTAGGGGCTCAGCCCCAGCATTTT. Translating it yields CASSQDLVGAQPQHF.

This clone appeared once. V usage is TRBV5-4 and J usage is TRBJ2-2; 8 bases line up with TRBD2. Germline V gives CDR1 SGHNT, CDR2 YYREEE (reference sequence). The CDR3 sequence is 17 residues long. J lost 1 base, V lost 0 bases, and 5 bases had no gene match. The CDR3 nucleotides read TGTGCCAGCAGCTTGGGAGGAACTAGCGGGAACACCGGGGAGCTGTTTTTT. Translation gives CASSLGGTSGNTGELFF.

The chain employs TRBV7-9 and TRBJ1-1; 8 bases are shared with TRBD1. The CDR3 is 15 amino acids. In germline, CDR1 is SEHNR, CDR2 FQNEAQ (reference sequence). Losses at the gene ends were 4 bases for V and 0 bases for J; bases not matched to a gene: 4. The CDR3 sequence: CASSSRTGLNTEAFF. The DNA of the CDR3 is TGTGCCAGCAGCTCCCGGACAGGGCTGAACACTGAAGCTTTCTTT.

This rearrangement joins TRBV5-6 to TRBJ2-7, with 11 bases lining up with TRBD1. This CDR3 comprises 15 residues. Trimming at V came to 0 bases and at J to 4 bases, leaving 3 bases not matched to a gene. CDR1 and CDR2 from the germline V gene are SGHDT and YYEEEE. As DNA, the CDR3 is TGTGCCAGCAGCTTGGGGGACAGGGGGTTTTACGAGCAGTACTTC. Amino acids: CASSLGDRGFYEQYF.

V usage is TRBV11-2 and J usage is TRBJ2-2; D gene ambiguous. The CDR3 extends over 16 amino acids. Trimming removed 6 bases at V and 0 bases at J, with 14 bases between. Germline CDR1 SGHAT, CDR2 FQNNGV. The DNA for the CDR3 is TGTGCCAGCAGTTTGGGTTGGGCTTCGAACACCGGGGAGCTGTTTTTT. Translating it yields CASSLGWASNTGELFF.

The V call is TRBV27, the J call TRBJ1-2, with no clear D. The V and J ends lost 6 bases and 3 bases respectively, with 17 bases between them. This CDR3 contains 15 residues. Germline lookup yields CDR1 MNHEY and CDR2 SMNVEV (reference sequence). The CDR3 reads CASSPLGHSYYGYTF. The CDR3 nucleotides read TGTGCCAGCAGCCCTCTTGGCCACAGCTACTATGGCTACACCTTC.

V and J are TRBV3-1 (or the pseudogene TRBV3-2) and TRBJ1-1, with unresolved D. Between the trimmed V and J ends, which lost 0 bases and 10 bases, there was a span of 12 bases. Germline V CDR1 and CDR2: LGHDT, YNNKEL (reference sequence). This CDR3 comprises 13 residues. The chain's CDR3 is CASSQEGSTGAFF. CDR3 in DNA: TGTGCCAGCAGCCAAGAGGGTTCGACGGGAGCTTTCTTT.

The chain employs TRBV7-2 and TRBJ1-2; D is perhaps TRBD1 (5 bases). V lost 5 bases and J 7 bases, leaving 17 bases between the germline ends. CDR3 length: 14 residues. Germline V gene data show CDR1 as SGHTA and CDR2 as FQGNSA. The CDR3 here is CASSPRQPLGGYTF. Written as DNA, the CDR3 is TGTGCCAGCAGCCCTCGACAGCCCCTTGGTGGCTACACCTTC. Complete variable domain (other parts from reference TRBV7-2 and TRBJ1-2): GAGVSQSPSNKVTEKGKDVELRCDPISGHTALYWYRQSLGQGLEFLIYFQGNSAPDKSGLPSDRFSAERTGGSVSTLTIQRTQQEDSAVYLCASSPRQPLGGYTFGSGTRLTVV.

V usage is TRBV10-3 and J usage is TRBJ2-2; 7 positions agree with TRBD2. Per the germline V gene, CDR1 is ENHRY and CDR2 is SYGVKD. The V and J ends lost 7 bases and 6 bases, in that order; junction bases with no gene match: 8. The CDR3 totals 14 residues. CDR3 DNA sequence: TGTGCCATCACCCCGACTAGCACATCCGGGGAGCTGTTTTTT. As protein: CAITPTSTSGELFF.

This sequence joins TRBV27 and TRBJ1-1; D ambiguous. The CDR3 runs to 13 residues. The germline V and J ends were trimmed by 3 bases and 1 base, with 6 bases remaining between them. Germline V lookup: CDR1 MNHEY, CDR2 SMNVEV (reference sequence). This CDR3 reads CASSLRENTEAFF. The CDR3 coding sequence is TGTGCCAGCAGTTTGAGGGAGAACACTGAAGCTTTCTTT.

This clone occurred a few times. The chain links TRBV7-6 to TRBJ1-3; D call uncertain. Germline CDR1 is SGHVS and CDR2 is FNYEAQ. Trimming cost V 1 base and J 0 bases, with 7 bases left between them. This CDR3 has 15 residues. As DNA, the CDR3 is TGTGCCAGCAGCTTAGGGTCAGACTCTGGAAACACCATATATTTT. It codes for CASSLGSDSGNTIYF.

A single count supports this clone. CDR3: CASSGGTGASSPLHF. The CDR3, as DNA: TGTGCCAGCAGCGGGGGGACAGGGGCGAGTTCACCCCTCCACTTT. The chain couples TRBV9 to TRBJ1-6; 10 bases agree with TRBD1. V shed 3 bases, J shed 9 bases, and the junction held 6 bases outside the gene matches. CDR3 length equals 15 residues. Germline V gene sequence: CDR1 SGDLS, CDR2 YYNGEE. Using reference TRBV9 and TRBJ1-6 for the parts outside the CDR3, the full variable domain is DSGVTQTPKHLITATGQRVTLRCSPRSGDLSVYWYQQSLDQGLQFLIQYYNGEERAKGNILERFSAQQFPDLHSELNLSSLELGDSALYFCASSGGTGASSPLHFGNGTRLTVT.

The CDR3 DNA follows: TGTGCCAGTAGTATCACAAGGAACACCGGGGAGCTGTTTTTT. Encoded protein: CASSITRNTGELFF. The chain carries TRBV19 and TRBJ2-2, with D uncertain. Trimming stripped 3 bases from V and 1 base from J, with 6 bases between. The CDR3 length is 14 residues. The V gene's germline CDR1 is LNHDA and CDR2 SQIVND (reference sequence).

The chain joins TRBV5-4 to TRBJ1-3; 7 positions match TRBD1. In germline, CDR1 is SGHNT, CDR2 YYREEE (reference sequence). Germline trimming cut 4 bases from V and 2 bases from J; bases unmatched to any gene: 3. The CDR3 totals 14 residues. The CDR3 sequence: CASSLTGAGNTIYF. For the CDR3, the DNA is TGTGCCAGCAGCCTTACAGGGGCTGGAAACACCATATATTTT.

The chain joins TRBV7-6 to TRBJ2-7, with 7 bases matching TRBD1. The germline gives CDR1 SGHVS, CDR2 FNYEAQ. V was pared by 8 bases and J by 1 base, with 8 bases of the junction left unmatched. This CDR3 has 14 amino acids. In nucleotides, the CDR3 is TGTGCCAGCTTAGAGGACAGGACATCCTACGAGCAGTACTTC. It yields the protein CASLEDRTSYEQYF.